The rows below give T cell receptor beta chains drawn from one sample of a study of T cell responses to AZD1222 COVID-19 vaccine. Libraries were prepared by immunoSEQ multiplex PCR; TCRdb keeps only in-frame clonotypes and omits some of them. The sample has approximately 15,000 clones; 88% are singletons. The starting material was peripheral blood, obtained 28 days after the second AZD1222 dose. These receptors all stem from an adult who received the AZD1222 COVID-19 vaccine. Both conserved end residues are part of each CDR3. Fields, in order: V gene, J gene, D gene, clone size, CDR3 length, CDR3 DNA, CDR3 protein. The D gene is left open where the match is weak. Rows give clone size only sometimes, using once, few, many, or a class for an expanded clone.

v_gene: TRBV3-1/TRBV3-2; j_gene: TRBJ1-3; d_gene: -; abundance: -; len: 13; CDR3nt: TGTGCCAGCAGAGCCTTGGGGGGAAACACCATATATTTT; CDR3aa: CASRALGGNTIYF
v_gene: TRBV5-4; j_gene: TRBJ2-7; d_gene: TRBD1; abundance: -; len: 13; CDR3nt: TGTGCCAGCACCACCCAGGGGGTCCACGAGCAGTACTTC; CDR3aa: CASTTQGVHEQYF
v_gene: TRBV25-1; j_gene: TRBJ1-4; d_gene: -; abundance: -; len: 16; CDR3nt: TGTGCCAGCAGTCAATCGGGGGGGATATTTAATGAAAAACTGTTTTTT; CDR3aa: CASSQSGGIFNEKLFF
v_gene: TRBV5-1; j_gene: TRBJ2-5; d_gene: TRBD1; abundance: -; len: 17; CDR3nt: TGCGCCAGCAGCTTGACCAGGGGGCAGGGTAGTCAAGAGACCCAGTACTTC; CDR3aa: CASSLTRGQGSQETQYF
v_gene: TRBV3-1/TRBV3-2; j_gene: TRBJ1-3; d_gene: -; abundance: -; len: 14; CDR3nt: TGTGCCAGCAGATCAACAGGGTCTGGAAACACCATATATTTT; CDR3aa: CASRSTGSGNTIYF
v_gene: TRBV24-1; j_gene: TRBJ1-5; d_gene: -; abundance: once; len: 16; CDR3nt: TGTGCCACCAGTGATTCGACCCGACAGTTCAATCAGCCCCAGCATTTT; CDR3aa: CATSDSTRQFNQPQHF
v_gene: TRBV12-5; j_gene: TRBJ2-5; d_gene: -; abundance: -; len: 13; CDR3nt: TGTGCTAGTGGACTAGCCGGAGTGGAGACCCAGTACTTC; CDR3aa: CASGLAGVETQYF
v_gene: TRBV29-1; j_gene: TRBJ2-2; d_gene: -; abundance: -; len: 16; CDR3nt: TGCAGCGTTGAATCTACCGCCAACAAGCGGCCCGGGGAGCTGTTTTTT; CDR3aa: CSVESTANKRPGELFF
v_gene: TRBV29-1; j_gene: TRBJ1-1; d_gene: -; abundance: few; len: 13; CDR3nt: TGCAGCGTGCCTTTAAGGGAAATCACTGAAGCTTTCTTT; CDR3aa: CSVPLREITEAFF
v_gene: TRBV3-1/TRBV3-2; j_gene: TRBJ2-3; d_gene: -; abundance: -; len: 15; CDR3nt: TGTGCCAGCAGCAGTCAATATGTCATGCAAGATACGCAGTATTTT; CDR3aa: CASSSQYVMQDTQYF
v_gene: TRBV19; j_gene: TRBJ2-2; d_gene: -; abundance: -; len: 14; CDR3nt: TGTGCCAGTAGGTCGATGGGGGGTTCCGGGGAGCTGTTTTTT; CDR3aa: CASRSMGGSGELFF
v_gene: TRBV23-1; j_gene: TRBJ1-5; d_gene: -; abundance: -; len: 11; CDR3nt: TGCGCGGGGGGGAGCAATCAGCCCCAGCATTTT; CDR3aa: CAGGSNQPQHF
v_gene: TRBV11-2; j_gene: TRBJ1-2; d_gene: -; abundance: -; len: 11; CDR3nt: TGTGCCAGCAGCTCCACCGGACAGCCCCTCTTC; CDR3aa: CASSSTGQPLF
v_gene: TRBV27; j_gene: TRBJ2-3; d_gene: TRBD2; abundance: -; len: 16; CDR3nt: TGTGCCAGCAGCTCCCCCGCGCGGGGGTCGCAAGATACGCAGTATTTT; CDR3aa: CASSSPARGSQDTQYF
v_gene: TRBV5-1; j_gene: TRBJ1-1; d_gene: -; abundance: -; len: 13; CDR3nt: TGCGCCAGCAGCTTGAGGGGAGGCACTGAAGCTTTCTTT; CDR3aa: CASSLRGGTEAFF
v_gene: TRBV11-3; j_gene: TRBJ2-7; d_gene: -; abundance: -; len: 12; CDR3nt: TGTGCCAGCAGCTTAGACGGGTACGAGCAGTACTTC; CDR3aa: CASSLDGYEQYF
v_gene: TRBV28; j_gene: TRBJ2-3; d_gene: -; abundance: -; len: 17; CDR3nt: TGTGCCAGCTCCACCCAGGGGGCGGGAGGGGGCACAGATACGCAGTATTTT; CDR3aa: CASSTQGAGGGTDTQYF
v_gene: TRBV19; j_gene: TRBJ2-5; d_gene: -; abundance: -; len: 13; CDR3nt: TGTGCCAGTAGTAAAGACAGCGAAGAGACCCAGTACTTC; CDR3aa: CASSKDSEETQYF
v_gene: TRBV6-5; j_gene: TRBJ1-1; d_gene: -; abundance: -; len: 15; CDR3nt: TGTGCCAGCAGTTACTCGAGGGGACTTTACACTGAAGCTTTCTTT; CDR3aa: CASSYSRGLYTEAFF
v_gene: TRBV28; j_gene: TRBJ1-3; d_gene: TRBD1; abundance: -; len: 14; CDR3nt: TGTGCCAGCAGTTTACCGGACAGGGGGAACACCATATATTTT; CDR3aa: CASSLPDRGNTIYF
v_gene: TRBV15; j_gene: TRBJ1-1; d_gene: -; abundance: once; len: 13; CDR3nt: TGTGCCACCAGCAGAGAGTGGAACACTGAAGCTTTCTTT; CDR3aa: CATSREWNTEAFF
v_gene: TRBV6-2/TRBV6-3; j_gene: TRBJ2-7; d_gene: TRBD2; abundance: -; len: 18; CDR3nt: TGTGCCAGCAGCTCGGAGCTAGCGGGGTCTGTGGGGCCTCGCGAGCAGTACTTC; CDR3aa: CASSSELAGSVGPREQYF
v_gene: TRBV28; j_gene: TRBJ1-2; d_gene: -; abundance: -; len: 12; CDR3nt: TGTGCCAGCAGTTTACGGATCTATGGCTACACCTTC; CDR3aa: CASSLRIYGYTF
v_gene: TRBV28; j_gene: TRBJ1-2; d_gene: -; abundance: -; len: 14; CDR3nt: TGTGCCAGCAGTTTAAGGGGTGGTCGGTATGGCTACACCTTC; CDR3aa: CASSLRGGRYGYTF
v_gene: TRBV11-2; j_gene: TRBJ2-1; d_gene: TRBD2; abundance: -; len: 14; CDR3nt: TGTGCCAGCAGCCGGGGACTAGCGGGTGGGGAGCAGTTCTTC; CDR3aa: CASSRGLAGGEQFF
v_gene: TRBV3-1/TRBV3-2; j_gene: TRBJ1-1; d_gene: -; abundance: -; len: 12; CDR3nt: TGTGCCAGCAGCCAAGAACGGCGACTGGCTTTCTTT; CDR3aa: CASSQERRLAFF
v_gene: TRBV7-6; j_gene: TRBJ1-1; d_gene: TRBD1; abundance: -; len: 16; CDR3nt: TGTGCCAGCAGCTTATCTCCGGGACAGGGGGTCACTGAAGCTTTCTTT; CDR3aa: CASSLSPGQGVTEAFF
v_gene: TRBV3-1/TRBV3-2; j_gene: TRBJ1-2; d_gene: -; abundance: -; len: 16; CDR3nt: TGTGCCAGCAGCCAAATCCCTGAAGGGGGGGGCTATGGCTACACCTTC; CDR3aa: CASSQIPEGGGYGYTF
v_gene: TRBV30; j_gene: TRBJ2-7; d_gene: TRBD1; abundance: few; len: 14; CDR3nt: TGTGCCTGGGACGCGGGACAGGCTGTGGGTGAGCAGTACTTC; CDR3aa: CAWDAGQAVGEQYF
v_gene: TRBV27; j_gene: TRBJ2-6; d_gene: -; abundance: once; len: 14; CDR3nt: TGTGCCAGCAGACGACTCTCTGGGGCCAACGTCCTGACTTTC; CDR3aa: CASRRLSGANVLTF
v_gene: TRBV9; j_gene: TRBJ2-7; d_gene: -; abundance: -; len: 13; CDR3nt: TGTGCCAGCGGCCGGGCTTTAAGGGGCGAGCAGTACTTC; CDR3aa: CASGRALRGEQYF
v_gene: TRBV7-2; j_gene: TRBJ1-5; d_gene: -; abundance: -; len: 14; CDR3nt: TGTGCCAGCAGCTCCCAGGGGCGGTATCAGCCCCAGCATTTT; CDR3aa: CASSSQGRYQPQHF